This T cell receptor beta chain derives from a study of T cell changes during pregnancy in multiple sclerosis. Germline lookup yields CDR1 LNHDA and CDR2 SQIVND (reference sequence). The CDR3 consists of 15 residues. Trimming left V 9 bases short and J 0 bases short, with 15 bases between. Using immunoSEQ multiplex PCR, the repertoire was profiled, and TCRdb retains in-frame clones only, with some absent. The sample records around 60,000 clones, roughly 87% being singletons. The clonotype originates from a female donor with multiple sclerosis, enrolled in a pregnancy study. Source: peripheral blood, taken in the first trimester of pregnancy. The chain joins TRBV19 to TRBJ1-3; D is possibly TRBD1 (5 bases). CDR3 DNA: TGTGCCAGCACTACGGAGGGGCACTCTGGAAACACCATATATTTT. It yields the protein CASTTEGHSGNTIYF.